Listed below are T cell receptor beta chains from one sample, sequenced in a study of shared clonotypes between healthy human individuals. Clones were sequenced by immunoSEQ multiplex PCR, and TCRdb holds only the in-frame ones, with some missing. The data show just over 2,000,000 clones, 85% to 95% seen once. Sample: naive CD4+ T cells sorted from blood. The receptors originated from a man between 18 and 29 years old in good health. Each CDR3 is given with its conserved first and last residue. A D gene is named only where the DNA matches it firmly. Only part of the rows carry a size: once, few, many, or a class if the clone is expanded.

clone size	CDR3 length	V gene	D gene	J gene	CDR3 protein	CDR3 DNA
many	15	TRBV4-1	TRBD1	TRBJ1-6	CASSLEGQFNSPLHF	TGCGCCAGCAGCCTCGAGGGACAGTTCAATTCACCCCTCCACTTT
once	17	TRBV28	TRBD2	TRBJ2-1	CASRTPSGGASYNEQFF	TGTGCCAGCAGGACCCCTAGCGGGGGAGCGTCCTACAATGAGCAGTTCTTC
once	14	TRBV9	NA	TRBJ1-1	CASSVGGVNTEAFF	TGTGCCAGCAGCGTAGGTGGAGTTAACACTGAAGCTTTCTTT
NA	17	TRBV4-1	TRBD2	TRBJ2-1	CASSRSTSGDSYNEQFF	TGCGCCAGCAGCCGATCGACTAGCGGGGACTCCTACAATGAGCAGTTCTTC
NA	11	TRBV20-1	TRBD1	TRBJ2-1	CSASQGNEQFF	TGCAGTGCTTCACAGGGGAATGAGCAGTTCTTC
once	14	TRBV18	NA	TRBJ2-2	CASSSSQGTGELFF	TGTGCCAGCTCATCCAGTCAGGGAACCGGGGAGCTGTTTTTT
NA	12	TRBV5-6	NA	TRBJ2-3	CASSLGADTQYF	TGTGCCAGCAGCCTAGGCGCAGATACGCAGTATTTT
NA	16	TRBV5-1	NA	TRBJ2-5	CASSLAGGTAGETQYF	TGCGCCAGCAGCTTGGCCGGCGGGACAGCTGGGGAGACCCAGTACTTC
NA	20	TRBV6-4	NA	TRBJ1-5	CASSEGSGQDDEYSNQPQHF	TGTGCCAGCTCCGAAGGTTCGGGCCAGGACGACGAATATAGCAATCAGCCCCAGCATTTT
once	15	TRBV10-3	NA	TRBJ1-2	CAISESTPAVYGYTF	TGTGCCATCAGTGAGTCAACACCCGCGGTCTATGGCTACACCTTC
once	14	TRBV6-1	TRBD1	TRBJ2-1	CASSAQGATNEQFF	TGTGCCAGCAGTGCACAGGGGGCGACCAATGAGCAGTTCTTC
once	14	TRBV6-5	TRBD1	TRBJ1-2	CASSWDRFATGYTF	TGTGCCAGCAGTTGGGACAGGTTCGCGACGGGCTACACCTTC
once	14	TRBV2	NA	TRBJ2-5	CASSEWASRETQYF	TGTGCCAGCAGTGAATGGGCTAGTAGAGAGACCCAGTACTTC
NA	13	TRBV7-2	NA	TRBJ1-2	CASRGTSNYGYTF	TGTGCCAGCAGGGGAACTTCTAACTATGGCTACACCTTC
NA	15	TRBV5-6	NA	TRBJ1-5	CASSLAGADHQPQHF	TGTGCCAGCAGCTTGGCGGGGGCTGATCATCAGCCCCAGCATTTT
NA	14	TRBV5-1	NA	TRBJ2-2	CASSLSVNTGELFF	TGCGCCAGCAGCTTGTCAGTGAACACCGGGGAGCTGTTTTTT
NA	15	TRBV9	NA	TRBJ1-3	CASSVSPASGNTIYF	TGTGCCAGCAGCGTAAGTCCGGCCTCTGGAAACACCATATATTTT
NA	15	TRBV7-6	NA	TRBJ2-5	CASSFSGRSSETQYF	TGTGCCAGCAGCTTTAGCGGTCGATCATCAGAGACCCAGTACTTC
once	15	TRBV5-1	NA	TRBJ2-3	CASSPGDSSTDTQYF	TGCGCCAGCAGCCCAGGGGACTCGAGCACAGATACGCAGTATTTT
NA	13	TRBV2	NA	TRBJ2-5	CASLRDVQETQYF	TGTGCCAGCCTCCGGGACGTCCAAGAGACCCAGTACTTC
NA	13	TRBV28	NA	TRBJ1-2	CASGGNPSGGYTF	TGTGCCAGCGGTGGGAACCCCTCGGGAGGCTACACCTTC
NA	14	TRBV7-2	TRBD2	TRBJ2-1	CASSQRTSVNEQFF	TGTGCCAGCAGCCAACGCACTAGCGTTAATGAGCAGTTCTTC
NA	16	TRBV5-4	TRBD1	TRBJ1-6	CASSSKGTGANSPLHF	TGTGCCAGCAGCTCGAAAGGGACAGGGGCAAATTCACCCCTCCACTTT
NA	12	TRBV27	TRBD2	TRBJ2-7	CASSTSGGREVF	TGTGCCAGCAGTACCTCCGGGGGGCGGGAGGTCTTC
NA	14	TRBV29-1	NA	TRBJ1-4	CSVATRPTNEKLFF	TGCAGCGTCGCGACTCGACCAACTAATGAAAAACTGTTTTTT
NA	14	TRBV5-6	NA	TRBJ1-1	CASSLVAVSTEAFF	TGTGCCAGCAGCTTGGTGGCAGTCTCCACTGAAGCTTTCTTT
NA	15	TRBV30	NA	TRBJ2-1	CAWSVFAGIDNEQFF	TGTGCCTGGAGTGTGTTTGCGGGAATCGATAATGAGCAGTTCTTC
NA	23	TRBV28	TRBD1	TRBJ2-7	CASSLPGTGLNLGKSKSPYEQYF	TGTGCCAGCAGTTTGCCCGGGACAGGCCTAAATCTGGGTAAATCTAAAAGCCCCTACGAGCAGTACTTC
NA	13	TRBV5-4	NA	TRBJ2-7	CASSVTGPYEQYF	TGTGCCAGCAGCGTGACTGGCCCCTACGAGCAGTACTTC
NA	13	TRBV7-9	NA	TRBJ1-2	CASSLQGRYGYTF	TGTGCCAGCAGCTTGCAGGGAAGATATGGCTACACCTTC
NA	15	TRBV14	NA	TRBJ2-7	CASSITGTGSAEQYF	TGTGCCAGCAGCATCACCGGGACTGGCAGTGCAGAGCAGTACTTC
NA	13	TRBV2	NA	TRBJ1-4	CASTIQLNEKLFF	TGTGCCAGCACGATACAGCTTAATGAAAAACTGTTTTTT
NA	18	TRBV5-1	NA	TRBJ2-6	CASSGGTIQSSGANVLTF	TGCGCCAGCAGCGGGGGGACAATACAAAGCTCTGGGGCCAACGTCCTGACTTTC
NA	15	TRBV11-2	NA	TRBJ2-2	CASSLGDFLTGELFF	TGTGCCAGCAGCTTAGGGGACTTCCTCACCGGGGAGCTGTTTTTT
NA	16	TRBV5-4	NA	TRBJ2-7	CASSPRGLGNSYEQYF	TGTGCCAGCAGCCCCCGAGGATTGGGAAACTCCTACGAGCAGTACTTC
NA	16	TRBV6-6	NA	TRBJ1-5	CASSPIRDTRNQPQHF	TGTGCCAGCAGTCCTATCCGGGACACCCGAAATCAGCCCCAGCATTTT
NA	13	TRBV7-9	NA	TRBJ2-7	CASSLTFGDEQYF	TGTGCCAGCAGCCTAACGTTCGGGGACGAGCAGTACTTC
NA	14	TRBV5-1	NA	TRBJ1-1	CASSLEGVNTEAFF	TGCGCCAGCAGCTTGGAGGGTGTGAACACTGAAGCTTTCTTT
once	14	TRBV6-5	NA	TRBJ1-5	CASSYSRGLKPQHF	TGTGCCAGCAGTTACTCGCGGGGGTTGAAGCCCCAGCATTTT
NA	14	TRBV4-1	TRBD1	TRBJ1-5	CASSQEGQGRPQHF	TGCGCCAGCAGCCAGGAAGGACAGGGAAGGCCCCAGCATTTT
NA	18	TRBV5-1	TRBD2	TRBJ2-5	CASSLATSGRPKQDVQYF	TGCGCCAGCAGCTTGGCGACTAGCGGGAGGCCTAAACAAGACGTCCAGTACTTC
NA	14	TRBV10-2	NA	TRBJ1-1	CASSETNKNTEAFF	TGCGCCAGCAGTGAGACAAACAAGAACACTGAAGCTTTCTTT
NA	14	TRBV30	NA	TRBJ2-1	CAWSSTSSYNEQFF	TGTGCCTGGAGTTCCACGAGCTCCTACAATGAGCAGTTCTTC
once	14	TRBV7-6	NA	TRBJ2-1	CASSAFEGNNEQFF	TGTGCCAGCAGCGCCTTTGAAGGAAACAATGAGCAGTTCTTC
NA	15	TRBV5-1	TRBD1	TRBJ2-3	CASRSTGGSIDTQYF	TGCGCCAGCAGATCGACAGGGGGCTCGATAGATACGCAGTATTTT
NA	12	TRBV6-1	NA	TRBJ2-7	CASSERPPGPYF	TGTGCCAGCAGTGAACGGCCCCCGGGGCCGTACTTC
NA	14	TRBV10-3	NA	TRBJ2-2	CAISEPGGTGELFF	TGTGCCATCAGTGAACCCGGGGGCACCGGGGAGCTGTTTTTT
NA	17	TRBV27	NA	TRBJ2-4	CASMGSVGALAKNIQYF	TGTGCCAGCATGGGAAGTGTGGGGGCCTTAGCCAAAAACATTCAGTACTTC
NA	14	TRBV27	TRBD1	TRBJ1-2	CASRSGQVNYGYTF	TGTGCCAGCAGGTCGGGACAGGTCAACTATGGCTACACCTTC
NA	11	TRBV10-2	NA	TRBJ1-1	CASRGNTEAFF	TGCGCCAGCAGGGGGAACACTGAAGCTTTCTTT
NA	15	TRBV6-1	NA	TRBJ1-5	CASIPDSGAGQPQHF	TGTGCCAGCATCCCCGACTCAGGAGCTGGCCAGCCCCAGCATTTT
NA	16	TRBV5-4	TRBD2	TRBJ2-5	CASTAGGPEWKETQYF	TGTGCCAGCACCGCGGGGGGGCCGGAGTGGAAAGAGACCCAGTACTTC
NA	15	TRBV28	NA	TRBJ1-2	CASSLSLSVRWGYTF	TGTGCCAGCAGTTTAAGTCTCTCAGTCCGGTGGGGCTACACCTTC
NA	17	TRBV28	NA	TRBJ1-5	CASNVPSLGNSNQPQHF	TGTGCCAGTAATGTCCCCTCGTTGGGAAACAGCAATCAGCCCCAGCATTTT
NA	14	TRBV11-2	NA	TRBJ2-1	CASSLPARRGEQFF	TGTGCCAGCAGCTTACCAGCGAGACGTGGAGAGCAGTTCTTC
NA	19	TRBV7-8	TRBD1	TRBJ1-2	CASSLIRQGEVKRNYGYTF	TGTGCCAGCAGCTTAATTCGACAGGGGGAGGTTAAAAGGAACTATGGCTACACCTTC
NA	16	TRBV7-3	TRBD2	TRBJ2-3	CASSPRAGNSIRTQYF	TGTGCCAGCAGCCCAAGAGCGGGGAATAGCATAAGGACGCAGTATTTT